The present entry profiles one TCR beta chain with its context. The sample comes from a study of CD8 T cell repertoires and HIV-1 epitope variants. Study-wide context: Tested: three Gag epitope families, Nef HW9 and YT9. Separate from the cultures, 1M uncultured T cells served as baseline. Enriched T cells were co-cultured with equal autologous T cell-negative cells.

The repertoire was sequenced with immunoSEQ multiplex PCR; TCRdb's copy has only in-frame clones and lacks some. The top ten clones hold roughly 24% of a sample with under 100,000 clones, around 67% of them seen once. CDR1 is SGHRS and CDR2 is YFSETQ in the germline V gene. V lost 3 bases to trimming and J lost 3 bases; unmatched junction nucleotides: 5. The CDR3 has 14 amino acids. The sequence derives from a male donor with HIV. The specimen was uncultured baseline CD8+ T cells from peripheral blood mononuclear cells (PBMCs). The chain employs TRBV5-1 and TRBJ2-7, with 8 bases lining up with TRBD1. CDR3 protein: CASSSTGADYEQYF. The CDR3 bases are TGCGCCAGCAGCTCGACAGGGGCGGACTACGAGCAGTACTTC.